This TCR beta chain was profiled in a study of blood T cell repertoires in COVID-19 (dated by TCRdb to the early 2020s). Looking at the study overall: The collaborator samples originated in the United States, Italy and Spain and spanned the acute and convalescent phases of COVID-19. Samples were obtained from the ongoing ImmuneRACE study (first 160 participants) and from about 1,300 subjects provided by 6 global collaborators. The repertoires were released in a freely available public database meant as a resource for research on the immune response to SARS-CoV-2. Deeply sampled blood TCRbeta repertoires from subjects exposed to, actively infected with, or recovered from COVID-19 were included in the dataset. Sample metadata almost always included a de-identified subject ID, COVID-19 status, age in years and sex. The prospective study material was composed of cDNA or gDNA derived from T cells, B-cell-depleted T cells, or PBMCs. Where available, HLA class I and class II types were obtained from metadata supplied by the sample provider rather than from assay-based typing.

Concerning this clone: It has no known antigen specificity. Base qualities are missing; no much larger clone stands one base away.

Findings and caveats that apply to the study as a whole: The amount of clinical and demographic metadata varied by source and participant and was provided uncurated.

The immunoSEQ Assay, a bias-controlled multiplex PCR, was used to amplify TCRbeta CDR3 regions from genomic DNA. Regarding the original processing steps: The number of nucleated cells in each sample was estimated from the amplification of reference gene primers within the assay. To quantify the absolute abundance of each unique TCRbeta CDR3 rearrangement, sequence reads were collapsed and filtered. For each sample, productive Simpson clonality was calculated by taking the square root of Simpson's diversity index across productive rearrangements. The source is immuneACCESS, and TCRdb retained only in-frame sequences with V and J called. Part of the clones is not carried over; for the studies checked, unresolved V genes explain less than half of this, and the remainder is unexplained. V and J calls and clone size are those listed in that table; D and trimming were worked out from the DNA. A total of 350,000 to 500,000 clones appear in this sample, more than 70% of them only once. The top ten constitute 1.4% of the sample.

CDR1 MNHEY and CDR2 SVGAGI are derived from the germline V gene. Compared with germline, V lacks 0 bases and J lacks 2 bases; bases without a gene match: 3. The CDR3 holds 16 amino acids from the cysteine to the phenylalanine. Here the CDR3 DNA is all that survives: 48 bases in frame from base 1. Participants in the prospective study were aged about 18 to 89 years, lived in over 20 United States geographic areas, and enrolled through a virtual design. To assign participants to cohorts, the prospective study relied on clinical history that participants themselves reported in a screening survey and a study questionnaire. Exposed participants had been in contact with someone with a PCR-confirmed or clinician-diagnosed COVID-19 case within 2 weeks of study entry. Each participant in the prospective study had whole blood, serum and a nasopharyngeal or oropharyngeal swab collected by mobile phlebotomists. Additional blood draws and questionnaires over an approximately 2-month period could optionally be provided by prospective study participants. Before DNA extraction, prospective study blood samples were shipped either frozen or at room temperature.

The source is a woman aged 18 to 35 who had been exposed to COVID-19. The sequencing sample was made of PBMCs or T cells enriched from blood (not recorded which). The sequence is built from TRBV6-5 and TRBJ2-1, with 8 junctional bases fitting TRBD1. The CDR3 has the sequence CASSYSPGQAYNEQFF. The nucleotide sequence is TGTGCCAGCAGTTACTCCCCGGGACAGGCCTACAATGAGCAGTTCTTC.